This TCR beta chain came from a study of OX40 agonist ivuxolimab in advanced cancers. Only in-frame clones appear in the TCRdb table, and some are missing; sequencing was by immunoSEQ multiplex PCR. This table has about 67,000 clones, 91% appearing once. Exclusion applied to patients with autoimmune disease history or systemic immunosuppression. Note on this clone: The target antigen is unknown.

Study conclusions and caveats: Low normalized T-cell clonal expansion was also seen in some nonresponders. Relatively little clonal expansion, among the lowest observed, appeared in partial responders at 0.1-3.0 mg/kg. More expanded clones were seen, on average, in CD8+ T cells than in CD4+.

In germline, CDR1 is PRHDT, CDR2 FYEKMQ (reference sequence). The ends were cut back, 4 bases at V and 2 bases at J, with 9 bases in the middle. The CDR3 consists of 14 residues. Material: CD4+ or CD8+ T cells sorted from blood, obtained in a trial of the OX40 agonist ivuxolimab. This chain joins TRBV13 and TRBJ1-3, with D perhaps matching TRBD1 (5 bases). This TCR derives from an adult with an advanced solid tumor such as melanoma, head and neck, liver or kidney cancer. The CDR3 DNA reads TGTGCCAGCAGCTCCCAGACAGCTGGAAACACCATATATTTT. It is translated as CASSSQTAGNTIYF. The complete variable domain, with remaining parts taken from reference TRBV13 and TRBJ1-3, reads AAGVIQSPRHLIKEKRETATLKCYPIPRHDTVYWYQQGPGQDPQFLISFYEKMQSDKGSIPDRFSAQQFSDYHSELNMSSLELGDSALYFCASSSQTAGNTIYFGEGSWLTVV.